This T cell receptor (beta chain) was found in a study of T cells in Graves' hyperthyroidism and ophthalmopathy. The ends lost 4 bases at V and 2 bases at J; junction bases unmatched: 9. From germline, CDR1 is SGHRS and CDR2 YFSETQ. The CDR3 has 16 residues. RNA transcripts served as the template for amplifying TCR beta CDR3 regions. First-round RT-PCR of the TCR CDR3 relied on the HTBI primer set. MiXCR was run by TCRdb on the multiplex PCR reads, yielding one entry per CDR3 protein. This table has 700,000 or so distinct CDR3 sequences, about 16% appearing once. This clonotype was detected ten times or more.

Sequencing was performed on blood. The J gene is TRBJ1-1, the V gene TRBV5-1; 9 bases fit TRBD1. The receptor was derived from a man between 18 and 29 years old with Graves' hyperthyroidism. The DNA for the CDR3 is TGCGCCAGCAGCCGCGGGACAGGGTTGGCAAACACTGAAGCTTTCTTT. Residues: CASSRGTGLANTEAFF.